The 25 T cell receptor beta chains below all came from one sample that was sequenced in a study of long-term antiretroviral therapy in people with HIV. Sequencing relied on immunoSEQ assay v3.0, run at survey level. The repertoire was sequenced with immunoSEQ multiplex PCR; TCRdb's copy has only in-frame clones and lacks some. Of fewer than 40,000 clones listed, around 79% are singletons. The sequenced sample was unsorted PBMCs, obtained 1.9 years after starting antiretroviral therapy. The receptors originated from a man between 18 and 35 years old with HIV.

V is TRBV7-9 and J is TRBJ2-1; no clear D gene. Between the trimmed V and J ends, which lost 3 bases and 2 bases, there was a span of 2 bases. Germline V lookup: CDR1 SEHNR, CDR2 FQNEAQ (reference sequence). The CDR3 extends over 12 amino acids. CDR3 in amino acids: CASSFTYNEQFF. In nucleotides, the CDR3 is TGTGCCAGCAGCTTCACCTACAATGAGCAGTTCTTC.

The genes are TRBV5-6 and TRBJ1-4; D may be TRBD1 (6 bases). From germline, CDR1 is SGHDT and CDR2 YYEEEE. This CDR3 comprises 16 residues. Deletions cut 2 bases from V and 8 bases from J, with 19 bases between. The CDR3 coding sequence is TGTGCCAGCAGCTTTTGGGGACATTCGGGGGGGGAAAAACTGTTTTTT. It translates to CASSFWGHSGGEKLFF.

The chain combines TRBV6-5 with TRBJ2-1; 10 bases line up with TRBD2. Losses at the gene ends were 2 bases for V and 4 bases for J; bases not matched to a gene: 2. Germline CDR1 MNHEY, CDR2 SVGAGI. The CDR3 sequence is 15 residues long. The CDR3 reads CASSYGTSDYNEQFF. The CDR3 DNA reads TGTGCCAGCAGTTACGGGACTAGCGATTACAATGAGCAGTTCTTC.

This clone was detected a few times. This chain connects TRBV19 to TRBJ2-1, with D unclear. Trimming stripped 10 bases from V and 8 bases from J, with 6 bases between. CDR1 is LNHDA and CDR2 is SQIVND in the germline V gene (reference sequence). The CDR3 loop spans 9 amino acids. As DNA, the CDR3 is TGTGCCACCCCGGATGAGCAGTTCTTC. Residues: CATPDEQFF.

The chain uses TRBV29-1 and TRBJ1-4; the D gene is possibly TRBD1 (5 bases). The germline V and J ends were trimmed by 4 bases and 8 bases, with 11 bases remaining between them. CDR1 and CDR2 from the germline V gene are SQVTM and ANQGSEA. The CDR3 covers 12 residues. Here the CDR3 reads CSVGQRQEKLFF. The DNA for the CDR3 is TGCAGCGTTGGACAGCGGCAGGAAAAACTGTTTTTT. Combining the CDR3 with reference TRBV29-1 and TRBJ1-4 gives the whole variable domain SAVISQKPSRDICQRGTSLTIQCQVDSQVTMMFWYRQQPGQSLTLIATANQGSEATYESGFVIDKFPISRPNLTFSTLTVSNMSPEDSSIYLCSVGQRQEKLFFGSGTQLSVL.

This chain joins TRBV5-4 and TRBJ1-4; D unclear. The germline CDR1 and CDR2 sequences are SGHNT and YYREEE (reference sequence). The ends were cut back, 2 bases at V and 8 bases at J, with 10 bases in the middle. The CDR3 sequence is 13 residues long. The CDR3 DNA is TGTGCCAGCAGCTTTCCCGAAACCGAAAAACTGTTTTTT. It translates to CASSFPETEKLFF.

The gene calls are TRBV7-2 and TRBJ1-2, with no clear D. Germline CDR1 is SGHTA and CDR2 is FQGNSA. The CDR3 runs 14 residues. The V end was cut by 2 bases, the J end by 5 bases, with 12 bases between. The CDR3 reads CASSLRFGVYGYTF. The CDR3 bases are TGTGCCAGCAGCTTAAGATTCGGGGTGTATGGCTACACCTTC.

The chain has TRBV18 and TRBJ1-5; 11 bases agree with TRBD1. The V and J ends lost 2 bases and 4 bases, in that order; junction bases with no gene match: 10. Germline V gene sequence: CDR1 KGHSH, CDR2 LQKENI. The CDR3 is made up of 18 amino acids. The CDR3 is CASSPWAPGTGGNQPQHF. The CDR3 nucleotides read TGTGCCAGCTCACCATGGGCCCCCGGGACAGGGGGTAATCAGCCCCAGCATTTT.

V is TRBV4-1 and J is TRBJ2-1; D possibly corresponds to TRBD2 (5 bases). CDR1 is MGHRA, CDR2 YSYEKL, per germline. With 3 bases removed from V and 9 bases from J, the gap between germline ends came to 12 bases. The CDR3 runs to 13 residues. CDR3 in DNA: TGCGCCAGCAGCCAGTTCCCCGAGGGTGAGCAGTTCTTC. Protein: CASSQFPEGEQFF.

V gene TRBV2 combines with J gene TRBJ2-2; 7 nucleotides line up with TRBD1. This CDR3 has 16 residues. Germline V gene data show CDR1 as SNHLY and CDR2 as FYNNEI. Trimming removed 9 bases from V and 3 bases from J; junction bases left unmatched: 13. The CDR3 region is CARDRQGSGYTGELFF. In DNA form, the CDR3 reads TGTGCCAGAGACCGACAGGGAAGTGGGTACACCGGGGAGCTGTTTTTT.

The chain carries TRBV5-1 and TRBJ2-2; D is perhaps TRBD2 (7 bases). V lost 0 bases and J lost 4, with 22 bases in between. The CDR3 is made up of 19 amino acids. The V gene's germline CDR1 is SGHRS and CDR2 YFSETQ. This CDR3 reads CASSLGAGSGGHLTGELFF. CDR3 nucleotides: TGCGCCAGCAGCTTGGGCGCGGGATCCGGGGGGCACCTCACCGGGGAGCTGTTTTTT.

V and J are TRBV2 and TRBJ2-2; D remains unclear. The V end lost 6 bases, the J end lost 4 bases, and 21 bases lay between the germline ends. CDR3 length equals 17 residues. Germline CDR1 and CDR2: SNHLY and FYNNEI. The CDR3 reads CASSPLSPRSGTGELFF. The CDR3 DNA follows: TGTGCCAGCAGCCCCCTCTCACCACGTTCCGGCACCGGGGAGCTGTTTTTT.

The rearrangement uses TRBV11-2 and TRBJ1-2; D is undetermined. Trimming left V 1 base short and J 3 bases short, with 12 bases between. The CDR3 covers 15 residues. Germline V gene sequence: CDR1 SGHAT, CDR2 FQNNGV. CDR3 amino acids: CASSLATEAYYGYTF. Written as DNA, the CDR3 is TGTGCCAGCAGCTTAGCGACGGAGGCTTACTATGGCTACACCTTC.

The genes are TRBV28 and TRBJ1-6, with 9 positions matching TRBD1. This CDR3 contains 14 residues. V lost 6 bases and J lost 6; bases outside the gene matches: 3. Germline V gene sequence: CDR1 MDHEN, CDR2 SYDVKM. The CDR3 sequence is CASSVTGGNSPLHF. In nucleotides, the CDR3 is TGTGCCAGCAGCGTGACAGGGGGTAATTCACCCCTCCACTTT.

The V gene is TRBV7-2, the J gene TRBJ1-2; D is ambiguous. This CDR3 contains 16 residues. Germline V gene lookup returns CDR1 SGHTA and CDR2 FQGNSA. Trimming shortened V by 1 base and J by 0 bases, and 12 bases separated the two germline ends. CDR3 loop: CASSLDSAPSNYGYTF. The CDR3 DNA reads TGTGCCAGCAGCTTAGATTCGGCGCCGTCTAACTATGGCTACACCTTC.

The rearrangement joins TRBV29-1 to TRBJ1-3; TRBD1 might be the D (6 bases). V was cut by 4 bases and J by 0 bases, with 7 bases left in between. CDR1 and CDR2 from the germline V gene are SQVTM and ANQGSEA. CDR3 length: 13 amino acids. For the CDR3, the DNA is TGCAGCGTTGGGGACACCTCTGGAAACACCATATATTTT. This translates into CSVGDTSGNTIYF.

This rearrangement joins TRBV18 to TRBJ1-1, with 7 bases fitting TRBD1. Losses at the gene ends were 2 bases for V and 3 bases for J; bases not matched to a gene: 0. The CDR3 covers 13 residues. CDR1 is KGHSH, CDR2 LQKENI, per germline. This CDR3 reads CASSPGQDTEAFF. DNA for the CDR3: TGTGCCAGCTCACCAGGACAGGACACTGAAGCTTTCTTT. Filled out from reference TRBV18 and TRBJ1-1, the complete variable domain reads NAGVMQNPRHLVRRRGQEARLRCSPMKGHSHVYWYRQLPEEGLKFMVYLQKENIIDESGMPKERFSAEFPKEGPSILRIQQVVRGDSAAYFCASSPGQDTEAFFGQGTRLTVV.

The chain couples TRBV4-2 to TRBJ2-5, with 12 nucleotides matching TRBD2. CDR3 length equals 15 residues. The trim removed 2 bases at V and 5 bases at J, leaving 3 bases unmatched. CDR1 and CDR2 from the germline V gene are LGHNA and YNFKEQ. CDR3 residues: CASSQLAGGRETQYF. The CDR3 DNA sequence: TGTGCCAGCAGCCAACTAGCGGGGGGGAGGGAGACCCAGTACTTC.

A few counts support this clone. V and J are TRBV11-2 and TRBJ1-4; no reliable D call. This CDR3 spans 14 amino acids. V dropped 7 bases and J dropped 7 bases, with 16 bases sitting between them. From germline, CDR1 is SGHAT and CDR2 FQNNGV. The CDR3 sequence: CASTDGGRAEKLFF. The DNA for the CDR3 is TGTGCCAGCACCGACGGCGGTCGTGCTGAAAAACTGTTTTTT.

The chain uses TRBV15 and TRBJ1-4, with D possibly being TRBD1 (6 bases). The CDR3 runs to 16 residues. From germline, CDR1 is LNHNV and CDR2 YYDKDF (reference sequence). With 5 bases removed from V and 0 bases from J, the gap between germline ends came to 13 bases. The CDR3 bases are TGTGCCACCAGCGGCGGGACACCTGCAACTAATGAAAAACTGTTTTTT. This sequence encodes CATSGGTPATNEKLFF. The complete variable domain, with remaining parts taken from reference TRBV15 and TRBJ1-4, reads DAMVIQNPRYQVTQFGKPVTLSCSQTLNHNVMYWYQQKSSQAPKLLFHYYDKDFNNEADTPDNFQSRRPNTSFCFLDIRSPGLGDTAMYLCATSGGTPATNEKLFFGSGTQLSVL.

This sequence joins TRBV6-6 and TRBJ1-2, with a weak D call TRBD1 (5 bases). Germline-derived CDR1 and CDR2 are MNHNY and SVGAGI (reference sequence). The length of the CDR3 is 13 residues. With 2 bases removed from V and 9 bases from J, the gap between germline ends came to 13 bases. The DNA for the CDR3 is TGTGCCAGCAGTTACGAAGGGGACCGGCGCTACACCTTC. Encoded protein: CASSYEGDRRYTF.

This clone came up a few times. One junction end disagrees with the germline gene, perhaps due to a read error. This chain's CDR3 is CASSLGIWRGEFVPGAF. CDR3 sequence (DNA): TGCGCCAGCAGCTTAGGGATCTGGAGGGGGGAATTCGTCCCTGGGGCCTTC. This chain connects TRBV5-1 to TRBJ1-2; D perhaps matches TRBD1 (6 bases). The CDR3 consists of 17 residues. Germline CDR1 is SGHRS and CDR2 is YFSETQ.

The chain has TRBV19 and TRBJ2-3, with D tentatively TRBD2 (5 bases). V shed 4 bases and J shed 3 bases, with 14 bases lying between them. CDR3 size: 15 residues. The germline gives CDR1 LNHDA, CDR2 SQIVND (reference sequence). The CDR3, as DNA: TGTGCCAGTAGTAGGTCTGTAGCGAGGACAGATACGCAGTATTTT. Translated, it gives CASSRSVARTDTQYF.

The V and J genes are TRBV2 and TRBJ2-7; 9 bases are a match to TRBD1. From germline, CDR1 is SNHLY and CDR2 FYNNEI. This CDR3 has 14 residues. V lost 7 bases and J lost 4; bases outside the gene matches: 8. The CDR3 protein is CASNSGQGSYEQYF. The CDR3 DNA follows: TGTGCCAGCAATAGCGGACAGGGGTCATACGAGCAGTACTTC.

The chain links TRBV28 to TRBJ1-2, with 8 nucleotides matching TRBD1. The CDR3 has 16 residues. Per germline, CDR1 MDHEN and CDR2 SYDVKM. V lost 5 bases and J lost 3; bases outside the gene matches: 11. In DNA, the CDR3 is TGTGCCAGCAGTCCTCCCCGGACAGGGAGGGACTATGGCTACACCTTC. Translation gives CASSPPRTGRDYGYTF.